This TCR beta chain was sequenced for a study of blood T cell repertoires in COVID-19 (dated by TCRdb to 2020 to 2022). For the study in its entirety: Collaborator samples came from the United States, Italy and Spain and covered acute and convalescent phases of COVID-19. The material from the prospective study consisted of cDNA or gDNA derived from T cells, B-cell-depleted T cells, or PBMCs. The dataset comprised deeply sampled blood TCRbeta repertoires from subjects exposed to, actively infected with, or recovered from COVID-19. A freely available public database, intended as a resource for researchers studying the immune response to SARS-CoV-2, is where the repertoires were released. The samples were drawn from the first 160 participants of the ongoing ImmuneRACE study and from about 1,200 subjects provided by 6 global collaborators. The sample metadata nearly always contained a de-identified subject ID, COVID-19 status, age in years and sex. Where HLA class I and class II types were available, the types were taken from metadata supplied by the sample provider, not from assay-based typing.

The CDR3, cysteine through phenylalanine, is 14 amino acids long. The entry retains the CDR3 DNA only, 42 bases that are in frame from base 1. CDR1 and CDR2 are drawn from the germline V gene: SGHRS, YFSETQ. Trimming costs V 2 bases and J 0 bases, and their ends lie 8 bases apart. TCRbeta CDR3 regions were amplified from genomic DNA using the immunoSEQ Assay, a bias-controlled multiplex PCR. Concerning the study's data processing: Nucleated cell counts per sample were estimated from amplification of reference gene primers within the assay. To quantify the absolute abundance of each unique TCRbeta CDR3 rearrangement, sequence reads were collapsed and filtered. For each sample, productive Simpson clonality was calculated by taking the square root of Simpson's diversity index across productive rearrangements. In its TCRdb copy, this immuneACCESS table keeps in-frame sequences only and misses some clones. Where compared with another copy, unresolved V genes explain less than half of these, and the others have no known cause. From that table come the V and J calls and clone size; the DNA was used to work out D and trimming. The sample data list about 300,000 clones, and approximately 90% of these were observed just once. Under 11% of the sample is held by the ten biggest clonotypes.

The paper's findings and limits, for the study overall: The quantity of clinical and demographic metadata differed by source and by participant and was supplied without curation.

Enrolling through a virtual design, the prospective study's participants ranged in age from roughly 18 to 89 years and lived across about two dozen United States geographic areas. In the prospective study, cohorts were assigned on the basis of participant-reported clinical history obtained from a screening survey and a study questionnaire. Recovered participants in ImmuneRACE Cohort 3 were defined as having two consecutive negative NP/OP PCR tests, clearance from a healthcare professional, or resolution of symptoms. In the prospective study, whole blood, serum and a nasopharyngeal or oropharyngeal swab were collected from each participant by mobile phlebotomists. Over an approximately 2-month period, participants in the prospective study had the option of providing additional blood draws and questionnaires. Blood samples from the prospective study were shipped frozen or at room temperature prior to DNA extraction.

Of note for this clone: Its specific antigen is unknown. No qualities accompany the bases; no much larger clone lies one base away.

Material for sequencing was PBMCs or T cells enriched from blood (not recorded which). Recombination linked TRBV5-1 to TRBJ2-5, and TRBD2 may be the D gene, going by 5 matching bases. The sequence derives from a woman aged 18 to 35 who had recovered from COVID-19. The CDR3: CASSLLRDQETQYF. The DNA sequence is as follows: TGCGCCAGCAGCTTATTGCGGGACCAAGAGACCCAGTACTTC.